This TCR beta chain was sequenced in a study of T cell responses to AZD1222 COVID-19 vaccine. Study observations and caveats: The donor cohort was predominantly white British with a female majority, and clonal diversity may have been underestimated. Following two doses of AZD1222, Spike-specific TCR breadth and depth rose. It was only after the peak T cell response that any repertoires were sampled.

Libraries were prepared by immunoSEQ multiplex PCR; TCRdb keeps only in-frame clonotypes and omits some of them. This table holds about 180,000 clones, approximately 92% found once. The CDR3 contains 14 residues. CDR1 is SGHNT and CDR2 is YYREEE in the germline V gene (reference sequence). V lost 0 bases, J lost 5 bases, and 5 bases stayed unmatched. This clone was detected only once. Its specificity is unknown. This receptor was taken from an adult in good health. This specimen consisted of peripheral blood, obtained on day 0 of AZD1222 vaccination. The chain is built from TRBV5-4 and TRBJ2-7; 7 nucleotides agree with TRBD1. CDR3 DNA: TGTGCCAGCAGCTTGGACAGGGGAAGTCACGAGCAGTACTTC. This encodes CASSLDRGSHEQYF. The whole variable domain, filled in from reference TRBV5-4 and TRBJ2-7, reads ETGVTQSPTHLIKTRGQQVTLRCSSQSGHNTVSWYQQALGQGPQFIFQYYREEENGRGNFPPRFSGLQFPNYSSELNVNALELDDSALYLCASSLDRGSHEQYFGPGTRLTVT.